The rows below give T cell receptor beta chains drawn from one sample of a study of beta chain features in type 1 diabetes. The protocol was immunoSEQ multiplex PCR, while the TCRdb copy is restricted to in-frame clones and leaves out a portion. The sample consists of roughly 340,000 clones, approximately 12% of them appearing once. Source material: naive CD4+ T cells from blood. The receptor source for this set is a young woman with type 1 diabetes. The CDR3 runs from the conserved cysteine through the conserved F or W. D genes are given only for firm matches.

v_call | d_call | cdr3_aa
TRBV7-9 | TRBD1 | CASSKGQGWYETQYF
TRBV5-1 | TRBD1 | CASSSGTGNYGYTF
TRBV4-3 | - | CASSRQLVREPQHF
TRBV11-2 | TRBD1 | CASSHLTGGAANTGELFF
TRBV5-6 | TRBD2 | CASSSGLAGVRGYNEQFF
TRBV30 | - | CAWSVLAAKRAYTDTQYF
TRBV5-1 | TRBD1 | CASSSGQTGNEQFF
TRBV5-4 | - | CASRKTDAYEQYF
TRBV5-1 | - | CASSLQAMNTEAFF
TRBV5-1 | TRBD1 | CASSLTGQGNGYTF
TRBV28 | - | CASSFGGLSNYGYTF
TRBV5-1 | TRBD1 | CASSLRDRQETQYF
TRBV19 | - | CASSDGIKYEQYF
TRBV7-2 | - | CASTLSTDTQYF
TRBV19 | - | CASSSPAVGSTDTQYF
TRBV28 | - | CASSLIQGGQPQHF
TRBV5-1 | - | CASSLDSSGNEQFF
TRBV11-2 | - | CASSLDPQGFTGELFF
TRBV5-1 | TRBD1 | CASSSPGQGIYEQYF
TRBV11-2 | - | CASSVQGRTDTQYF
TRBV7-2 | - | CASSHPGAGAEQFF
TRBV4-3 | TRBD2 | CASSPGLAGGPYEQFF
TRBV2 | TRBD2 | CAKAGLSTNEQFF
TRBV10-3 | TRBD1 | CAIKGQGGNTEAFF
TRBV10-1 | - | CASSGTPLGTEAFF
TRBV29-1 | - | CSVEGLLITDTQYF
TRBV5-1 | TRBD1 | CASSSGTVSTDTQYF
TRBV2 | TRBD2 | CATQAGTSGSVGQFF
TRBV12-5 | - | CASGLVPIGDTQYF
TRBV30 | - | CAWSVWSNSYNEQFF
TRBV4-3 | - | CASSQGRNTEAFF
TRBV2 | - | CASSWGGLAAGELFF
TRBV29-1 | TRBD1 | CSASAGQINEKLFF
TRBV10-2 | TRBD1 | CASRIQGAMNTEAFF
TRBV6-1 | TRBD1 | CASADRAIETQYF
TRBV28 | TRBD2 | CASGSGRARTGELFF
TRBV28 | - | CASSSSTPNTEAFF
TRBV15 | TRBD2 | CATSGGTSGSHETQYF
TRBV5-4 | - | CASSLDGFEAFF
TRBV18 | TRBD1 | CASSDRGGYNEQFF
TRBV5-1 | - | CASSLASRGETQYF
TRBV28 | TRBD2 | CASSSRAGTSGRTDTQYF